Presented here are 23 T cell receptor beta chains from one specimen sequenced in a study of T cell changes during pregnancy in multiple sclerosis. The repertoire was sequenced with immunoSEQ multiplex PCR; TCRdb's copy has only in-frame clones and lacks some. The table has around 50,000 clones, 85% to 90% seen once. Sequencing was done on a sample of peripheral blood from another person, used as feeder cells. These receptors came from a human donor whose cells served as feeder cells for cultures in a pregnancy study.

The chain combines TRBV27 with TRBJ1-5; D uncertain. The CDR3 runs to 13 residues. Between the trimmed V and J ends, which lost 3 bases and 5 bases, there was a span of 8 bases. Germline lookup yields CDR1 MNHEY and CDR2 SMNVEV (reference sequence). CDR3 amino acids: CASSFGRDQPQHF. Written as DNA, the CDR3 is TGTGCCAGCAGTTTCGGCAGAGATCAGCCCCAGCATTTT.

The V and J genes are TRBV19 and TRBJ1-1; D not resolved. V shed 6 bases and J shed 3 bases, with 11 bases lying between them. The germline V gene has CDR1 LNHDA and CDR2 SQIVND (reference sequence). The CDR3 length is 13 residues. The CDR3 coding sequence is TGTGCCAGTAGCACCTGGGCGGACACTGAAGCTTTCTTT. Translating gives CASSTWADTEAFF.

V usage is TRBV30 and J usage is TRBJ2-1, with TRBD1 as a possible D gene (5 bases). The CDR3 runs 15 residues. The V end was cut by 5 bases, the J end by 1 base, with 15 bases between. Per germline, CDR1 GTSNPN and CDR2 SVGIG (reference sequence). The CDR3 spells CAWYHRSRSYNEQFF. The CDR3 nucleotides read TGTGCCTGGTACCACAGGAGCCGATCCTACAATGAGCAGTTCTTC.

CDR3 in amino acids: CASSTDFTDTQYF. The CDR3 region has the DNA TGTGCCAGCAGCACGGACTTCACAGATACGCAGTATTTT. The chain carries TRBV7-3 and TRBJ2-3, with a possible D match to TRBD2 (5 bases). This CDR3 is 13 amino acids long. Deletions cut 5 bases from V and 2 bases from J, with 8 bases between. From germline, CDR1 is SGHTA and CDR2 FQGTGA.

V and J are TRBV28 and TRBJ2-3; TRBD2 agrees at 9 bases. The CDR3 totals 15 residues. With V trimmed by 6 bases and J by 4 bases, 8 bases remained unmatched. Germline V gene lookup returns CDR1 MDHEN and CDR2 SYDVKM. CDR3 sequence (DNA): TGTGCCAGCAGGGGTGGCGGGAGGGGTCCAGATACGCAGTATTTT. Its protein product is CASRGGGRGPDTQYF.

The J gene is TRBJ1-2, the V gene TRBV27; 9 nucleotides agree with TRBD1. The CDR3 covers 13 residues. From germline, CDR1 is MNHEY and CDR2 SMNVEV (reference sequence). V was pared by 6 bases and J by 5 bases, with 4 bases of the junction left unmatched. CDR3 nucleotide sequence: TGTGCCAGCAGGACGGACAGGGGATATGGCTACACCTTC. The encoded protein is CASRTDRGYGYTF.

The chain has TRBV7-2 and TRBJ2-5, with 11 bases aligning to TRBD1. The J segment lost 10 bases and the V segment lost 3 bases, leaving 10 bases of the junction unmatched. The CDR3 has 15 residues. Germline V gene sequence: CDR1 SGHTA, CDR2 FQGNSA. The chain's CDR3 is CASSFKDRGRVVQYF. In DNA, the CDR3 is TGTGCCAGCAGCTTTAAGGACAGGGGGCGCGTGGTCCAGTACTTC.

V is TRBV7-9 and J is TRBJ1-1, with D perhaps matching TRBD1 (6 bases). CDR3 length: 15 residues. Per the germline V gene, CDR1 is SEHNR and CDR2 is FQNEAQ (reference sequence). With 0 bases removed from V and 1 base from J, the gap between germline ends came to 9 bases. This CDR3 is CASSLAGAGNTEAFF. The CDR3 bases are TGTGCCAGCAGCTTAGCGGGGGCGGGGAACACTGAAGCTTTCTTT.

CDR3 loop: CASSPGTSGGSYNEQFF. For the CDR3, the DNA is TGCGCCAGCAGCCCCGGGACTAGCGGGGGCTCCTACAATGAGCAGTTCTTC. This chain uses TRBV10-1 with TRBJ2-1; 14 bases line up with TRBD2. This CDR3 has 17 amino acids. V lost 6 bases and J lost 0; bases outside the gene matches: 4. The germline V gene encodes CDR1 WNHNN and CDR2 SYGVQD (reference sequence).

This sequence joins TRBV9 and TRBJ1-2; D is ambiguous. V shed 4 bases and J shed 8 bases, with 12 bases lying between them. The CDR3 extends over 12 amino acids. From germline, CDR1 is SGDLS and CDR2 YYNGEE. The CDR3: CASSSSGGGYTF. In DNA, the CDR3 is TGTGCCAGCAGCTCCTCAGGAGGAGGCTACACCTTC.

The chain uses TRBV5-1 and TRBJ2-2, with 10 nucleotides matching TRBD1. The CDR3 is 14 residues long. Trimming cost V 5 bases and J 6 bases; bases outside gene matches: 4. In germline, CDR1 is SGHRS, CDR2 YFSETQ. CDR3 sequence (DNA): TGCGCCAGCAGTCGGGGGACAGGGGCCGGGGAGCTGTTTTTT. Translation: CASSRGTGAGELFF.

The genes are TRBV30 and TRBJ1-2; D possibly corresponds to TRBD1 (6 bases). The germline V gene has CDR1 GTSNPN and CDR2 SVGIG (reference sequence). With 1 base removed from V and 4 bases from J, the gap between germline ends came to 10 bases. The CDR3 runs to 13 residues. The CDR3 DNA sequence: TGTGCCTGGAGTGCCCAGACAGGCTATGGCTACACCTTC. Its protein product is CAWSAQTGYGYTF. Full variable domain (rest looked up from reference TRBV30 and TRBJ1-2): SQTIHQWPATLVQPVGSPLSLECTVEGTSNPNLYWYRQAAGRGLQLLFYSVGIGQISSEVPQNLSASRPQDRQFILSSKKLLLSDSGFYLCAWSAQTGYGYTFGSGTRLTVV.

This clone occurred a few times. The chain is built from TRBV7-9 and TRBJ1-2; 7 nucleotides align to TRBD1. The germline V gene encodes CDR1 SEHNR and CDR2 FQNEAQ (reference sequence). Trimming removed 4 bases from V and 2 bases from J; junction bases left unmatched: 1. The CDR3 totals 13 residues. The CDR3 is CASSSQGNYGYTF. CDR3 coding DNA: TGTGCCAGCAGCTCACAGGGGAACTATGGCTACACCTTC.

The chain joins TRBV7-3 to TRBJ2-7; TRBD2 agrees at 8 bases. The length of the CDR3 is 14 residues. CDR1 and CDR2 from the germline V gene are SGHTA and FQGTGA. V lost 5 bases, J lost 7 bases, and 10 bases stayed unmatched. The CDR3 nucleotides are TGTGCCAGCAGCCACGGGAGGGAGCTGGAGGAGCAGTACTTC. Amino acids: CASSHGRELEEQYF.

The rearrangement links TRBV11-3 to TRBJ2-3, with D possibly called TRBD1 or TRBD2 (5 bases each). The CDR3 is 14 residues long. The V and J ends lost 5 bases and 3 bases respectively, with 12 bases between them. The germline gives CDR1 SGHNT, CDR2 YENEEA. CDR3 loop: CASSTGRVTDTQYF. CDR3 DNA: TGTGCCAGCAGCACGGGACGAGTGACAGATACGCAGTATTTT.

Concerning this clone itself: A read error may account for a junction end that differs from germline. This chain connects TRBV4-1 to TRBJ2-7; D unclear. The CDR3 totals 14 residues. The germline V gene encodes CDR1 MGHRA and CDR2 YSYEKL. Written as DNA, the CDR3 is TGCGCCAGCAGCCAGGATTACGACGGCTACAAGCAGTACTTC. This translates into CASSQDYDGYKQYF.

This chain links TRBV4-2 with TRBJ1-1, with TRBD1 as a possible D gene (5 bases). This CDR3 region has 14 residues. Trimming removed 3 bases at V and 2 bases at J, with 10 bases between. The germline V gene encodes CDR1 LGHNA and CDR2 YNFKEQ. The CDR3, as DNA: TGTGCCAGCAGCCAGTCAGGGTTAAACACTGAAGCTTTCTTT. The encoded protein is CASSQSGLNTEAFF.

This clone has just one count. Here the CDR3 reads CASSLGLYTEAFF. The DNA of the CDR3 is TGTGCCAGCAGTCTGGGGCTCTACACTGAAGCTTTCTTT. J is TRBJ1-1 and V is TRBV6-5, with D tentatively TRBD1 (5 bases). Trimming cost V 5 bases and J 3 bases, with 10 bases left between them. The CDR3 extends over 13 amino acids. The germline V gene encodes CDR1 MNHEY and CDR2 SVGAGI.

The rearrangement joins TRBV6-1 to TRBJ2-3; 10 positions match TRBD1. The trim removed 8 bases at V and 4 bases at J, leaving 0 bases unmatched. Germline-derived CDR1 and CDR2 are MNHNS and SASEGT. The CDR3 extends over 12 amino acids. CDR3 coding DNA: TGTGCCAGCGACAGGGGGCCAGATACGCAGTATTTT. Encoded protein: CASDRGPDTQYF.

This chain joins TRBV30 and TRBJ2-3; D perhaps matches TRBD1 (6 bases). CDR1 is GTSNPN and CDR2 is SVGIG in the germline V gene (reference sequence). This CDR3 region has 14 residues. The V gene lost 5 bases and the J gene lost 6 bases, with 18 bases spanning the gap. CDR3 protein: CAWRRDTALDTQYF. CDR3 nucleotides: TGTGCCTGGCGACGGGACACGGCTTTGGATACGCAGTATTTT.

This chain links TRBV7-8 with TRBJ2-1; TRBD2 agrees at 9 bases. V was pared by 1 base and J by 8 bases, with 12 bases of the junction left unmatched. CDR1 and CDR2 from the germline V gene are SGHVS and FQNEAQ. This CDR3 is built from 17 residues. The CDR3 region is CASSLGFASGIWHEQFF. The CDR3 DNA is TGTGCCAGCAGCTTAGGATTTGCTAGCGGGATCTGGCATGAGCAGTTCTTC.

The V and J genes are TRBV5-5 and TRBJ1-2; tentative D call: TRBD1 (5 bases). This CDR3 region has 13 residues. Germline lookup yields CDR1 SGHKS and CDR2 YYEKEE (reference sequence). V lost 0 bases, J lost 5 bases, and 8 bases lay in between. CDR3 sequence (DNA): TGTGCCAGCAGCTTGGTCAGGGAGTATGGCTACACCTTC. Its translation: CASSLVREYGYTF.

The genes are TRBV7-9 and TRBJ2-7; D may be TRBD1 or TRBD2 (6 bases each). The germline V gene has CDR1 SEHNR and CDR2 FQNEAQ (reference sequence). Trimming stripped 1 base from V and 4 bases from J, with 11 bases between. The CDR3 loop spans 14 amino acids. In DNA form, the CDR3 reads TGTGCCAGCAGCTTAGAGGGGGGCGGGTACGAGCAGTACTTC. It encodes CASSLEGGGYEQYF. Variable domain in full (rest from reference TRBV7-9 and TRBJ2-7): DTGVSQNPRHKITKRGQNVTFRCDPISEHNRLYWYRQTLGQGPEFLTYFQNEAQLEKSRLLSDRFSAERPKGSFSTLEIQRTEQGDSAMYLCASSLEGGGYEQYFGPGTRLTVT.